One and the same sample provided the 11 T cell receptor beta chains below, sequenced in a study of blood T cell repertoires in COVID-19. The table came from immunoSEQ multiplex PCR; TCRdb's copy has only in-frame clones and leaves some out. The sample contains 19,000 or so clones, about four fifths of which appear only once. Material: peripheral blood. All receptors come from a human donor in a cohort sampled during active COVID-19.

This chain links TRBV12-3 or TRBV12-4 with TRBJ1-1, with D possibly TRBD1 on 6 matching bases. Trimming stripped 5 bases from V and 1 base from J, with 8 bases between. This CDR3 is built from 13 residues. The CDR3 spells CASSKTGNTEAFF. The CDR3 nucleotides are TGTGCCAGCAGTAAGACAGGGAACACTGAAGCTTTCTTT.

This chain connects TRBV7-6 to TRBJ1-5; 8 bases are a match to TRBD1. The V segment lost 5 bases and the J segment 0 bases; nucleotides outside the gene matches: 3. The CDR3 runs to 15 residues. Germline V gene data show CDR1 as SGHVS and CDR2 as FNYEAQ. The CDR3 is CASSRTGNSNQPQHF. DNA of the CDR3: TGTGCCAGCAGCCGGACAGGGAATAGCAATCAGCCCCAGCATTTT.

This rearrangement joins TRBV2 to TRBJ2-7; D is possibly TRBD1 (6 bases). The V and J ends lost 6 bases and 1 base respectively, with 10 bases between them. The CDR3 consists of 13 residues. Germline CDR1 and CDR2: SNHLY and FYNNEI. The CDR3 nucleotides are TGTGCCAGCAGGCCCGGACAGTCCTACGAGCAGTACTTC. Its protein product is CASRPGQSYEQYF.

The genes are TRBV5-1 and TRBJ2-4; a weak D match, TRBD2 (6 bases). The germline CDR1 and CDR2 sequences are SGHRS and YFSETQ. This CDR3 has 16 residues. V lost 0 bases to trimming and J lost 8 bases, with 18 bases between them. The CDR3: CASSLAGGFPGDIQYF. The CDR3 coding sequence is TGCGCCAGCAGCTTGGCCGGGGGTTTCCCCGGGGACATTCAGTACTTC.

This clone was counted only a few times. The rearrangement links TRBV6-2 or TRBV6-3 to TRBJ2-7; 7 bases map to TRBD1. The junction had 8 bases not matched to a gene; V was cut back by 0 bases and J by 3 bases. The length of the CDR3 is 16 residues. Germline V gene lookup returns CDR1 MNHEY and CDR2 SVGEGT. CDR3 nucleotide sequence: TGTGCCAGCAGTTACTCGAAGGGACAGAGTTACTACGAGCAGTACTTC. Its protein product is CASSYSKGQSYYEQYF.

The sample holds a few counts of this clone. The rearrangement joins TRBV6-1 to TRBJ2-7; perhaps TRBD1 as D (7 bases). The CDR3 extends over 14 amino acids. V shed 2 bases and J shed 6 bases, with 14 bases lying between them. The V gene's germline CDR1 is MNHNS and CDR2 SASEGT. CDR3 bases: TGTGCCAGCAGTGAACTGGGCAGGGGGGTCGAGCAGTACTTC. Translated, it gives CASSELGRGVEQYF.

This chain joins TRBV7-2 and TRBJ1-5, with D unresolved. The CDR3 is made up of 13 amino acids. In germline, CDR1 is SGHTA, CDR2 FQGNSA. V shed 3 bases and J shed 5 bases, with 8 bases lying between them. In DNA form, the CDR3 reads TGTGCCAGCAGCTTTAGTAGAGATCAGCCCCAGCATTTT. Amino acids: CASSFSRDQPQHF.

The CDR3 DNA is TGTGCCAGCTCACCAATTCCAGGCAGCAAGAACACTGAAGCTTTCTTT. Its translation: CASSPIPGSKNTEAFF. The genes are TRBV18 and TRBJ1-1; D unclear. Trimming cost V 2 bases and J 1 base, with 14 bases left between them. The CDR3 spans 16 residues. Germline V lookup: CDR1 KGHSH, CDR2 LQKENI.

The chain uses TRBV19 and TRBJ1-6; D perhaps matches TRBD1 (6 bases). CDR3 length: 16 residues. The V and J ends lost 1 base and 10 bases respectively, with 17 bases between them. Germline values: CDR1 LNHDA, CDR2 SQIVND (reference sequence). CDR3 coding DNA: TGTGCCAGTAGTATAGGAGGGGGAAAAGGGGACTCACCCCTCCACTTT. Its protein product is CASSIGGGKGDSPLHF.

This sequence joins TRBV7-2 and TRBJ1-2; no firm D call. The CDR3 covers 13 residues. Trimming took off 2 bases at V and 4 bases at J, with 8 bases between the two ends. Germline-derived CDR1 and CDR2 are SGHTA and FQGNSA. In DNA, the CDR3 is TGTGCCAGCAGCTTAAGGCAGGTCTATGGCTACACCTTC. Its protein is CASSLRQVYGYTF.

V is TRBV2 and J is TRBJ2-2, with 7 positions matching TRBD2. The CDR3 is 14 amino acids. V gave up 2 bases and J gave up 5 bases; unmatched junction bases: 2. Germline V gene lookup returns CDR1 SNHLY and CDR2 FYNNEI. CDR3 region: CASSEQRGTGELFF. Written as DNA, the CDR3 is TGTGCCAGCAGTGAACAGCGGGGAACCGGGGAGCTGTTTTTT.